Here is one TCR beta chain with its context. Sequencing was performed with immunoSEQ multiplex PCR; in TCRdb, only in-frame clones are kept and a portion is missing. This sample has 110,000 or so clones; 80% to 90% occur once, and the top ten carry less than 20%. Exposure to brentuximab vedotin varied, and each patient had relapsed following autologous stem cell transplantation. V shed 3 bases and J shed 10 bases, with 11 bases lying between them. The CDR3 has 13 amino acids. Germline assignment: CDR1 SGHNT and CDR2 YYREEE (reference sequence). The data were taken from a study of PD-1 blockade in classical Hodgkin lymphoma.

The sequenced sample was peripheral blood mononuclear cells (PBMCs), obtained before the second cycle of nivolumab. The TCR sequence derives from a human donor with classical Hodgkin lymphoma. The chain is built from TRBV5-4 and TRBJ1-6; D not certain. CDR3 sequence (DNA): TGTGCCAGCAGCTGGTTCTTGGACTCACCCCTCCACTTT. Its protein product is CASSWFLDSPLHF.